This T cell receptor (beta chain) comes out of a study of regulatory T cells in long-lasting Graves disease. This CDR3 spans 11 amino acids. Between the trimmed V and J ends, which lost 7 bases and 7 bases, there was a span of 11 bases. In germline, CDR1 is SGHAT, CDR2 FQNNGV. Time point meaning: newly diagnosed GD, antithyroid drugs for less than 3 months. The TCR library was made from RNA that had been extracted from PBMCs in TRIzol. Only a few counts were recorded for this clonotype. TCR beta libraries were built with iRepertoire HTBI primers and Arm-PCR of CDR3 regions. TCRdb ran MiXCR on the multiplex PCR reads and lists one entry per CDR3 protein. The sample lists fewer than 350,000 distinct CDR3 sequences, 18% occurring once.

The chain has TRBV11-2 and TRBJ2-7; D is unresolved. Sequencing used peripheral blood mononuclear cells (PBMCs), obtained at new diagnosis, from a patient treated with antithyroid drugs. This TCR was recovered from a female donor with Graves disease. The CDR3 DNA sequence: TGTGCCAGCACCCCGGACCGGGAGCAGTACTTC. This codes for CASTPDREQYF.